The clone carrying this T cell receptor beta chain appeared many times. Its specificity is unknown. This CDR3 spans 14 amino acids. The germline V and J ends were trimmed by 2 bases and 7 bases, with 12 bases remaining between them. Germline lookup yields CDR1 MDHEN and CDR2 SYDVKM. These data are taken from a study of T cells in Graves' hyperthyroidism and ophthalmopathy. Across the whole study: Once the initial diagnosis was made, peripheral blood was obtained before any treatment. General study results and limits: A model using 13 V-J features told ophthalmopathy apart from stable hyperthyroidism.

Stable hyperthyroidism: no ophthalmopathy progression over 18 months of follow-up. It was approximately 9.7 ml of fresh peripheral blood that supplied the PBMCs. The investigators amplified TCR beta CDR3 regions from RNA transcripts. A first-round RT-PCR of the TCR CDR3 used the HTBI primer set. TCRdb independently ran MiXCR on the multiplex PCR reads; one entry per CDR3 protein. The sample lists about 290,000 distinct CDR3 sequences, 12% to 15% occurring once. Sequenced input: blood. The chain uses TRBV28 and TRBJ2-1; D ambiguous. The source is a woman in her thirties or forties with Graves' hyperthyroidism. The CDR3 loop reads CASSLARRKNEQFF. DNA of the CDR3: TGTGCCAGCAGTTTAGCTAGACGGAAGAATGAGCAGTTCTTC.